This T cell receptor (beta chain) was identified in a study of blood T cell repertoires in COVID-19. Method: immunoSEQ multiplex PCR; TCRdb's copy keeps in-frame clones and lacks some. Of about 25,000 clones listed, about 91% are singletons. Germline loops: CDR1 SNHLY, CDR2 FYNNEI. V gave up 2 bases and J gave up 7 bases; unmatched junction bases: 3. The CDR3 is 16 amino acids. What was sequenced was peripheral blood. This receptor was identified in a human donor in a cohort sampled during active COVID-19. The rearrangement links TRBV2 to TRBJ2-1; 15 nucleotides agree with TRBD2. In DNA form, the CDR3 reads TGTGCCAGCAGTGAATTGGGACTAGCGGGAGGTAATGAGCAGTTCTTC. Protein sequence: CASSELGLAGGNEQFF.